This paragraph covers one TCR beta chain sequence. This entry comes from a study of patients and donors after allogeneic stem cell transplantation. CDR1 SNHLY and CDR2 FYNNEI come from the germline V gene. The trim removed 10 bases at V and 6 bases at J, leaving 9 bases unmatched. This CDR3 spans 13 amino acids. Each CDR3 protein gets one entry after TCRdb re-called the RT-PCR reads with MiXCR. The profile shows a few hundred thousand distinct CDR3 sequences, roughly two fifths of them singletons. The specimen was blood, either unsorted or a sorted T cell fraction (not recorded which). This chain joins TRBV2 and TRBJ1-2, with TRBD1 identical over 9 bases. The clonotype comes from a human donor who was either an allogeneic HSCT recipient or a stem cell or donor lymphocyte infusion donor (not recorded which). It is not recorded whose cells these are; they may come from a transplant donor. This chain's CDR3 is CATSIQGADGYTF. The CDR3 nucleotides are TGTGCCACCTCCATACAGGGGGCGGATGGCTACACCTTC.